The 32 T cell receptor beta chains below all came from one sample that was sequenced in a study of cytomegalovirus exposure and HLA in healthy donors. Primers included in the PCR were 60 Vbeta and 13 Jbeta primers. Clones were read by immunoSEQ multiplex PCR, and TCRdb kept only the in-frame ones, dropping some. The table includes about 59,000 clones, approximately 80% detected once. The source material was PBMCs. Source of these receptors: a woman between 40 and 50 years old in good health and CMV-seronegative.

The rearrangement joins TRBV9 to TRBJ1-3, with D perhaps TRBD1 (6 bases). The V end lost 1 base, the J end lost 2 bases, and 13 bases lay between the germline ends. Germline assignment: CDR1 SGDLS and CDR2 YYNGEE. The CDR3 sequence is 16 residues long. The CDR3 protein is CASSVLSGAAGNTIYF. The DNA of the CDR3 is TGTGCCAGCAGCGTACTCTCAGGGGCTGCTGGAAACACCATATATTTT.

The chain employs TRBV28 and TRBJ1-5; D ambiguous. The CDR3 covers 14 residues. The ends were cut back, 4 bases at V and 3 bases at J, with 10 bases in the middle. Germline lookup yields CDR1 MDHEN and CDR2 SYDVKM. The CDR3 loop is CASSSRGPNQPQHF. DNA for the CDR3: TGTGCCAGCAGTTCCCGTGGGCCCAATCAGCCCCAGCATTTT.

The rearrangement uses TRBV29-1 and TRBJ2-3; 8 bases are shared with TRBD2. Germline V lookup: CDR1 SQVTM, CDR2 ANQGSEA. With 0 bases clipped from V and 1 base from J, the junction kept 9 bases outside the gene matches. CDR3 length: 17 amino acids. The CDR3 coding sequence is TGCAGCGTTGAAGATAGAGGACTAGCAGCCCGCACAGATACGCAGTATTTT. Translation gives CSVEDRGLAARTDTQYF.

The V gene is TRBV5-1, the J gene TRBJ1-1; D is unresolved. The CDR3 is made up of 14 amino acids. Germline CDR1 SGHRS, CDR2 YFSETQ. Trimming stripped 1 base from V and 7 bases from J, with 14 bases between. This CDR3 reads CASSLSVGALEAFF. DNA for the CDR3: TGCGCCAGCAGCTTGAGCGTAGGTGCGCTTGAAGCTTTCTTT.

The rearrangement uses TRBV7-3 and TRBJ2-7; 13 nucleotides line up with TRBD2. Germline lookup yields CDR1 SGHTA and CDR2 FQGTGA. The CDR3 extends over 15 amino acids. J lost 8 bases, V lost 2 bases, and 6 bases had no gene match. The CDR3 sequence is CASSLDGLAGVQQYF. CDR3 coding DNA: TGTGCCAGCAGCTTAGACGGACTAGCGGGAGTTCAGCAGTACTTC.

With respect to this clone: At one end the junction does not follow the germline gene, possibly because of a read error. Other DNA sequences within the sample encode an identical CDR3. This chain uses TRBV6-6 with TRBJ1-2; TRBD1 aligns across 10 bases. Germline-derived CDR1 and CDR2 are MNHNY and SVGAGI (reference sequence). The CDR3 has 15 amino acids. CDR3 nucleotides: TGTGCCAGCAGTCCTACCGGGACAGGGGAGTATGGCTATACCTTC. This gives the protein CASSPTGTGEYGYTF.

The chain links TRBV2 to TRBJ1-2, with a tentative D call TRBD1 (6 bases). V lost 11 bases and J lost 4, with 17 bases in between. CDR1 and CDR2 (germline): SNHLY, FYNNEI. The CDR3 is 13 residues long. The CDR3 loop reads CAGGTGRGYGYTF. The CDR3 DNA reads TGTGCCGGGGGTACGGGCAGGGGCTATGGCTACACCTTC.

This sequence joins TRBV23-1 and TRBJ2-7; D gene uncertain. TRBV23-1 is flagged as an ORF with uncertain function. V was shortened by 1 base and J by 0 bases, with 7 bases between the two germline ends. This CDR3 spans 14 amino acids. CDR3 nucleotide sequence: TGCGCCAGCAGTCAATTTAGAAGCTCCTACGAGCAGTACTTC. Its translation is CASSQFRSSYEQYF.

This clone was recorded only once. The rearrangement links TRBV6-1 to TRBJ2-1; TRBD2 aligns across 11 bases. This CDR3 is 17 amino acids long. The trim removed 4 bases at V and 1 base at J, leaving 6 bases unmatched. Germline CDR1 is MNHNS and CDR2 is SASEGT. This CDR3 reads CASSAMTSGESYNEQFF. As DNA, the CDR3 is TGTGCCAGCAGTGCTATGACTAGCGGGGAGTCCTACAATGAGCAGTTCTTC.

The V gene is TRBV2, the J gene TRBJ1-2, with 9 bases matching TRBD1. This CDR3 spans 13 amino acids. The V gene end was trimmed by 6 bases and the J gene end by 8 bases; junction bases not matched to a gene: 7. From germline, CDR1 is SNHLY and CDR2 FYNNEI. DNA of the CDR3: TGTGCCAGCAGGGGGGACAGGGTCGGCGGCTACACCTTC. This gives the protein CASRGDRVGGYTF.

The J gene is TRBJ2-2, the V gene TRBV27; TRBD1 is a possible D gene (5 bases). V was pared by 5 bases and J by 0 bases, with 13 bases between. CDR1 and CDR2 (germline): MNHEY, SMNVEV (reference sequence). The CDR3 covers 16 residues. The CDR3 protein is CASSAMGHPNTGELFF. CDR3 DNA: TGTGCCAGCAGTGCAATGGGGCACCCGAACACCGGGGAGCTGTTTTTT.

V is TRBV7-3 and J is TRBJ2-1; the match to TRBD2 covers 11 bases. V shed 6 bases and J 8 bases; nucleotides not matched to a gene: 9. The CDR3 sequence is 15 residues long. CDR1 and CDR2 from the germline V gene are SGHTA and FQGTGA. CDR3 residues: CASRSLAGGYDEQFF. CDR3 nucleotide sequence: TGTGCCAGCAGGTCCCTAGCGGGAGGATACGATGAGCAGTTCTTC.

This CDR3 is CASSVGQGPTGELFF. The CDR3 DNA reads as TGTGCCAGCAGCGTAGGACAGGGGCCCACCGGGGAGCTGTTTTTT. The gene calls are TRBV9 and TRBJ2-2; 8 positions agree with TRBD1. Trimming cost V 0 bases and J 4 bases; bases outside gene matches: 2. This CDR3 is built from 15 residues. CDR1 SGDLS and CDR2 YYNGEE come from the germline V gene.

This clone was counted a single time. V gene TRBV6-5 combines with J gene TRBJ1-2, with TRBD1 as a possible D gene (6 bases). V was clipped by 1 base and J by 7 bases, with 13 bases between them. The germline V gene has CDR1 MNHEY and CDR2 SVGAGI. The CDR3 loop spans 14 amino acids. CDR3 DNA: TGTGCCAGCAGTTACTTGGGGGCAGGATCTGGCTACACCTTC. Protein sequence: CASSYLGAGSGYTF.

The genes are TRBV28 and TRBJ1-1; 10 positions agree with TRBD1. Germline loops: CDR1 MDHEN, CDR2 SYDVKM. Trimming removed 5 bases from V and 5 bases from J; junction bases left unmatched: 8. The CDR3 extends over 15 amino acids. The CDR3 DNA sequence: TGTGCCAGCAGTGGGCCCGGGACAGGGGCAACTGAAGCTTTCTTT. This gives the protein CASSGPGTGATEAFF.

As DNA, the CDR3 is TGTGCCAGCAGGTCTAGCGGGAGAGTAACCTACGAGCAGTACTTC. This translates into CASRSSGRVTYEQYF. The chain employs TRBV6-6 and TRBJ2-7; 10 bases are a match to TRBD2. The germline CDR1 and CDR2 sequences are MNHNY and SVGAGI (reference sequence). Losses at the gene ends were 6 bases for V and 2 bases for J; bases not matched to a gene: 7. This CDR3 region has 15 residues.

CDR3 protein: CASSEIPRSSYNEQFF. For the CDR3, the DNA is TGCGCCAGCAGTGAAATACCGAGGAGCTCCTACAATGAGCAGTTCTTC. The chain combines TRBV10-1 with TRBJ2-1; D is uncertain. The CDR3 is 16 residues long. Germline CDR1 reads WNHNN; CDR2 reads SYGVQD (reference sequence). V lost 3 bases, J lost 0 bases, and 12 bases lay in between.

The count of this clone is one. This chain joins TRBV19 and TRBJ2-1, with a tentative D call TRBD2 (6 bases). The CDR3 spans 14 residues. From germline, CDR1 is LNHDA and CDR2 SQIVND (reference sequence). V lost 8 bases, J lost 0 bases, and 11 bases lay in between. CDR3 sequence (DNA): TGTGCCAGTTCCTCGGGACTCTCCTACAATGAGCAGTTCTTC. Its protein is CASSSGLSYNEQFF.

V gene TRBV4-1 combines with J gene TRBJ2-2; D gene unclear. Germline V lookup: CDR1 MGHRA, CDR2 YSYEKL. This CDR3 comprises 17 residues. V was pared by 1 base and J by 0 bases, with 12 bases between. The CDR3 loop is CASSQVRSSPNTGELFF. CDR3 coding DNA: TGCGCCAGCAGCCAAGTCCGTAGCTCGCCGAACACCGGGGAGCTGTTTTTT.

The V gene is TRBV15, the J gene TRBJ2-1; TRBD2 agrees at 16 bases. The length of the CDR3 is 16 residues. V was clipped by 5 bases and J by 9 bases; unmatched bases: 7. Germline V CDR1 and CDR2: LNHNV, YYDKDF (reference sequence). The CDR3 is CATSGTSGRADFEQFF. In DNA, the CDR3 is TGTGCCACCAGCGGGACTAGCGGGAGGGCCGACTTTGAGCAGTTCTTC.

This clone was seen only a few times. The chain combines TRBV29-1 with TRBJ2-7, with D possibly matching TRBD1 (5 bases). V shed 1 base and J shed 5 bases, with 9 bases lying between them. This CDR3 has 12 residues. Germline CDR1 SQVTM, CDR2 ANQGSEA. DNA for the CDR3: TGCAGCGTTGAAGTAAGGGGAAACGAGCAGTACTTC. Its translation is CSVEVRGNEQYF.

V gene TRBV27 combines with J gene TRBJ2-7; 12 nucleotides agree with TRBD2. Trimming took 6 bases from V and 3 from J; bases not matched to a gene: 3. The CDR3 is 14 residues long. The V gene's germline CDR1 is MNHEY and CDR2 SMNVEV (reference sequence). CDR3 amino acids: CASRPGLAGYEQYF. In DNA form, the CDR3 reads TGTGCCAGCAGACCGGGACTAGCGGGCTACGAGCAGTACTTC.

CDR3 sequence reads: CASSEAPDSYEQYF. The CDR3 DNA sequence: TGTGCCAGCAGTGAGGCTCCGGACAGCTACGAGCAGTACTTC. V and J are TRBV2 and TRBJ2-7; weak D call: TRBD1 (6 bases). This CDR3 has 14 amino acids. Germline loops: CDR1 SNHLY, CDR2 FYNNEI. Trimming removed 3 bases at V and 3 bases at J, with 12 bases between.

The chain employs TRBV6-4 and TRBJ1-1, with D perhaps TRBD1 (6 bases). Per germline, CDR1 MRHNA and CDR2 SNTAGT. The germline V and J ends were trimmed by 4 bases and 2 bases, with 8 bases remaining between them. The length of the CDR3 is 13 residues. Here the CDR3 reads CASSADRNTEAFF. The CDR3 DNA reads TGTGCCAGCAGTGCGGACAGAAACACTGAAGCTTTCTTT.

The chain couples TRBV5-6 to TRBJ1-2; D not resolved. Germline V CDR1 and CDR2: SGHDT, YYEEEE. The CDR3 contains 15 residues. Trimming took off 5 bases at V and 3 bases at J, with 17 bases between the two ends. The CDR3 nucleotides are TGTGCCAGCAGATATGCGCCCACAGAATACTATGGCTACACCTTC. It specifies CASRYAPTEYYGYTF. The full variable domain, with the rest looked up from reference TRBV5-6 and TRBJ1-2, is DAGVTQSPTHLIKTRGQQVTLRCSPKSGHDTVSWYQQALGQGPQFIFQYYEEEERQRGNFPDRFSGHQFPNYSSELNVNALLLGDSALYLCASRYAPTEYYGYTFGSGTRLTVV.

V usage is TRBV5-6 and J usage is TRBJ1-2; no clear D gene. Trimming pared 6 bases from V and 3 bases from J, leaving 18 bases between. Germline V lookup: CDR1 SGHDT, CDR2 YYEEEE. The CDR3 is made up of 15 amino acids. DNA of the CDR3: TGTGCCAGCACCGTAGGAGACGACTGGGACTATGGCTACACCTTC. This translates into CASTVGDDWDYGYTF.

This rearrangement joins TRBV7-9 to TRBJ2-5, with TRBD2 identical over 13 bases. CDR3 length: 17 amino acids. Per germline, CDR1 SEHNR and CDR2 FQNEAQ (reference sequence). The V and J ends lost 5 bases and 5 bases, in that order; junction bases with no gene match: 11. CDR3 sequence reads: CASSKGTSGKLGETQYF. CDR3 DNA: TGTGCCAGCAGCAAAGGGACTAGCGGGAAGTTGGGGGAGACCCAGTACTTC.

The sample holds one count of this clone. As DNA, the CDR3 is TGTGCCAGCTCACCCACCCCTTCGGGCACTGAAGCTTTCTTT. This sequence encodes CASSPTPSGTEAFF. This chain uses TRBV18 with TRBJ1-1; D call uncertain. The CDR3 consists of 14 residues. CDR1 and CDR2 from the germline V gene are KGHSH and LQKENI. Trimming took off 3 bases at V and 4 bases at J, with 12 bases between the two ends.

The chain carries TRBV29-1 and TRBJ2-3; 7 nucleotides align to TRBD1. V shed 6 bases and J 2 bases; nucleotides not matched to a gene: 14. The CDR3 is 16 residues long. Per germline, CDR1 SQVTM and CDR2 ANQGSEA. CDR3 sequence reads: CSVPRQGSHPTDTQYF. As DNA, the CDR3 is TGCAGCGTCCCAAGACAGGGATCCCATCCCACAGATACGCAGTATTTT.

The V and J genes are TRBV7-2 and TRBJ1-2, with 8 nucleotides matching TRBD1. The V and J ends lost 5 bases and 4 bases, in that order; junction bases with no gene match: 6. The CDR3 has 14 residues. The V gene's germline CDR1 is SGHTA and CDR2 FQGNSA. CDR3 region: CASSQGQVFYGYTF. In DNA, the CDR3 is TGTGCCAGCAGCCAGGGACAGGTTTTCTATGGCTACACCTTC.

The chain employs TRBV28 and TRBJ1-5; TRBD1 matches 8 bases. The germline V gene encodes CDR1 MDHEN and CDR2 SYDVKM. The CDR3 is made up of 15 amino acids. Trimming at V came to 3 bases and at J to 7 bases, leaving 8 bases not matched to a gene. The CDR3 reads CASSFSGGAGQPQHF. DNA of the CDR3: TGTGCCAGCAGTTTCTCAGGGGGCGCGGGGCAGCCCCAGCATTTT.

This chain joins TRBV28 and TRBJ1-5; 9 bases fit TRBD1. V trimming: 8 bases; J trimming: 6 bases; junction bases outside the gene matches: 8. CDR3 size: 14 residues. The germline V gene has CDR1 MDHEN and CDR2 SYDVKM. As DNA, the CDR3 is TGTGCCAGCTGGGACAGGGTGCGATTTCAGCCCCAGCATTTT. Translation: CASWDRVRFQPQHF.